The 18 T cell receptor beta chains in this list originate from one sample, sequenced in a study of T cell responses to AZD1222 COVID-19 vaccine (dated by TCRdb to about 2021). Receptor amplification or capture employed the immunoSEQ multiplex PCR assay. TCRdb's version of the immuneACCESS table is confined to in-frame rearrangements and falls short of the full clone set. An unresolved V gene accounts for under half of the shortfall where checked; the remainder is of unknown origin. This sample comprises more than 85,000 clones, 92% of them detected only once. Jointly, the top ten make up 7.8% of the sample. Read against the paper, the sample's time point label means: baseline before first vaccination. The material sequenced was peripheral blood, taken on day 0 of AZD1222 vaccination. Receptors originate from an adult in good health.

V gene TRBV18 combines with J gene TRBJ1-1; 7 bases agree with TRBD1. Germline V CDR1 and CDR2: KGHSH, LQKENI. J was trimmed by 4 bases and V by 4 bases; bases with no gene match: 9. The CDR3 is made up of 15 amino acids. The CDR3 DNA follows: TGTGCCAGCTCACAAACCCAACAGGGGAGCACTGAAGCTTTCTTT. Residues: CASSQTQQGSTEAFF. The whole variable domain, filled in from reference TRBV18 and TRBJ1-1, reads NAGVMQNPRHLVRRRGQEARLRCSPMKGHSHVYWYRQLPEEGLKFMVYLQKENIIDESGMPKERFSAEFPKEGPSILRIQQVVRGDSAAYFCASSQTQQGSTEAFFGQGTRLTVV.

The chain combines TRBV6-5 with TRBJ2-7, with a possible D match to TRBD1 (5 bases). CDR1 is MNHEY and CDR2 is SVGAGI in the germline V gene. CDR3 length: 15 residues. Trimming removed 0 bases from V and 2 bases from J, with 11 bases in between. CDR3 residues: CASSYSTSGPYEQYF. In DNA, the CDR3 is TGTGCCAGCAGTTACTCGACTTCAGGGCCCTACGAGCAGTACTTC.

The V call is TRBV18, the J call TRBJ2-5; D may correspond to TRBD1 or TRBD2 (5 bases each). V lost 3 bases to trimming and J lost 5 bases, with 7 bases between them. Looked up from germline, CDR1 is KGHSH and CDR2 is LQKENI. This CDR3 region has 12 residues. The CDR3 reads CASSPWGETQYF. The CDR3 DNA follows: TGTGCCAGCTCACCTTGGGGGGAGACCCAGTACTTC. Looking up the rest from reference TRBV18 and TRBJ2-5 gives the full variable domain: NAGVMQNPRHLVRRRGQEARLRCSPMKGHSHVYWYRQLPEEGLKFMVYLQKENIIDESGMPKERFSAEFPKEGPSILRIQQVVRGDSAAYFCASSPWGETQYFGPGTRLLVL.

This rearrangement joins TRBV6-5 to TRBJ1-1; a weak D match, TRBD1 (6 bases). The CDR3 covers 14 residues. Germline V gene data show CDR1 as MNHEY and CDR2 as SVGAGI. The V end lost 6 bases, the J end lost 4 bases, and 15 bases lay between the germline ends. The CDR3 region is CASSTGMMGTEAFF. The CDR3 nucleotides are TGTGCCAGCAGCACAGGGATGATGGGCACTGAAGCTTTCTTT.

The genes are TRBV19 and TRBJ2-2, with TRBD1 as a possible D gene (6 bases). The CDR3 consists of 16 residues. Germline loops: CDR1 LNHDA, CDR2 SQIVND (reference sequence). Trimming left V 1 base short and J 3 bases short, with 12 bases between. The CDR3 nucleotides read TGTGCCAGTAGTATAGGGCCAGGGGAATACACCGGGGAGCTGTTTTTT. It translates to CASSIGPGEYTGELFF.

The V and J genes are TRBV5-4 and TRBJ2-2, with a possible D match to TRBD1 (5 bases). Germline-derived CDR1 and CDR2 are SGHNT and YYREEE (reference sequence). V gave up 5 bases and J gave up 6 bases, with 11 bases separating them. This CDR3 has 13 residues. The CDR3 nucleotides are TGTGCCAGCAGGGGGCCGGACGCCGGGGAGCTGTTTTTT. Translated: CASRGPDAGELFF.

The chain employs TRBV10-2 and TRBJ2-3; 9 bases fit TRBD2. J gave up 2 bases and V 4 bases, and 4 bases lay outside the gene matches. The V gene's germline CDR1 is WSHSY and CDR2 SAAADI. The CDR3 has 15 residues. CDR3 DNA sequence: TGCGCCAGCAGTGTTAGCGGGAGATACACAGATACGCAGTATTTT. Its protein is CASSVSGRYTDTQYF.

The chain joins TRBV4-2 to TRBJ2-7, with TRBD2 identical over 10 bases. The germline V gene encodes CDR1 LGHNA and CDR2 YNFKEQ. J was trimmed by 7 bases and V by 0 bases; bases with no gene match: 9. The CDR3 is 16 residues long. The CDR3 nucleotides read TGTGCCAGCAGCCAAGAAAGTGAAGCGGGGGGGCAAGAGCAGTACTTC. Its translation is CASSQESEAGGQEQYF.

The chain joins TRBV24-1 to TRBJ2-2, with D unresolved. Trimming pared 1 base from V and 5 bases from J, leaving 4 bases between. CDR3 length: 13 amino acids. CDR1 and CDR2 (germline): KGHDR, SFDVKD. The CDR3 DNA reads as TGTGCCACCAGTGATTTTGTTACCGGGGAGCTGTTTTTT. Protein: CATSDFVTGELFF.

Here the CDR3 reads CASSFYTGELFF. The CDR3, as DNA: TGTGCCAGCAGCTTTTACACCGGGGAGCTGTTTTTT. This chain links TRBV7-9 with TRBJ2-2; the D is unclear. Trimming pared 3 bases from V and 3 bases from J, leaving 2 bases between. CDR1 and CDR2 from the germline V gene are SEHNR and FQNEAQ (reference sequence). The CDR3 runs to 12 residues.

As concerns this clone: The same CDR3 also results from other DNA sequences found in this sample. This chain joins TRBV19 and TRBJ1-6, with D possibly being TRBD1 (5 bases). Germline-derived CDR1 and CDR2 are LNHDA and SQIVND (reference sequence). The CDR3 runs 14 residues. Trimming stripped 6 bases from V and 7 bases from J, with 13 bases between. CDR3 loop: CASSPPGQNSPLHF. For the CDR3, the DNA is TGTGCCAGTAGCCCCCCGGGGCAAAATTCACCCCTCCACTTT.

The genes are TRBV7-2 and TRBJ2-7, with unresolved D. This CDR3 is 14 amino acids long. Trimming removed 2 bases at V and 0 bases at J, with 8 bases between. CDR1 and CDR2 from the germline V gene are SGHTA and FQGNSA. CDR3 sequence: CASSLYMSSYEQYF. CDR3 bases: TGTGCCAGCAGCTTATATATGAGCTCCTACGAGCAGTACTTC.

This chain links TRBV30 with TRBJ1-2; 8 nucleotides match TRBD1. The CDR3 extends over 13 amino acids. The ends lost 3 bases at V and 10 bases at J; junction bases unmatched: 10. Germline CDR1 and CDR2: GTSNPN and SVGIG (reference sequence). The chain's CDR3 is CAWRGSTGGDYTF. The CDR3 coding sequence is TGTGCCTGGAGGGGTTCCACAGGGGGTGACTACACCTTC.

This clone was seen a single time. V and J are TRBV2 and TRBJ2-7; D is perhaps TRBD2 (7 bases). Germline lookup yields CDR1 SNHLY and CDR2 FYNNEI. The length of the CDR3 is 13 residues. V lost 6 bases and J lost 6, with 15 bases in between. The CDR3 region has the DNA TGTGCCAGCAGCCCCTCCGGGGGGCTCGAGCAGTACTTC. Amino acids: CASSPSGGLEQYF.

This chain uses TRBV5-4 with TRBJ1-1; tentatively, D is TRBD1 (6 bases). Trimming removed 4 bases at V and 1 base at J, with 14 bases between. There are 15 residues in the CDR3. Germline V gene sequence: CDR1 SGHNT, CDR2 YYREEE (reference sequence). The CDR3 DNA reads TGTGCCAGCAGCCGGGCGGGGGCGGAGAACACTGAAGCTTTCTTT. As protein: CASSRAGAENTEAFF.

The chain links TRBV15 to TRBJ1-3; D ambiguous. CDR3 length equals 15 residues. V was trimmed by 4 bases and J by 4 bases, leaving 14 bases between them. From germline, CDR1 is LNHNV and CDR2 YYDKDF (reference sequence). The CDR3 spells CATSTGPSAGNTIYF. The CDR3 DNA reads TGTGCCACCAGCACCGGCCCTTCGGCGGGAAACACCATATATTTT.

This chain joins TRBV28 and TRBJ1-3; 7 nucleotides line up with TRBD1. J lost 4 bases, V lost 5 bases, and 5 bases had no gene match. CDR3 length: 14 residues. Germline V gives CDR1 MDHEN, CDR2 SYDVKM. CDR3 in amino acids: CASSLGQAGNTIYF. CDR3 coding DNA: TGTGCCAGCAGTCTAGGACAGGCCGGAAACACCATATATTTT.

V usage is TRBV19 and J usage is TRBJ2-7; 9 nucleotides align to TRBD1. Germline values: CDR1 LNHDA, CDR2 SQIVND (reference sequence). Germline trimming cut 1 base from V and 6 bases from J; bases unmatched to any gene: 4. The CDR3 runs to 14 residues. CDR3 DNA: TGTGCCAGTAGTATAGGGGGACAGGGCTTCGAGCAGTACTTC. This encodes CASSIGGQGFEQYF.